This TCR beta chain derives from a study of blood T cell repertoires in COVID-19. TCRdb keeps only in-frame clones here, not all; method: immunoSEQ multiplex PCR. Among over 55,000 clones listed, about 87% were seen once. The CDR3 has 14 residues. Germline V gene sequence: CDR1 SGHRS, CDR2 YFSETQ. Trimming removed 7 bases at V and 5 bases at J, with 18 bases between. The V gene is TRBV5-1, the J gene TRBJ2-5; maybe TRBD2 (6 bases). The sequence came from a man aged 50-60 years with active COVID-19. Sequencing was performed on peripheral blood. The CDR3: CASSLAGLGETQYF. The DNA of the CDR3 is TGCGCCAGCTCCCTCGCGGGGCTCGGGGAGACCCAGTACTTC.